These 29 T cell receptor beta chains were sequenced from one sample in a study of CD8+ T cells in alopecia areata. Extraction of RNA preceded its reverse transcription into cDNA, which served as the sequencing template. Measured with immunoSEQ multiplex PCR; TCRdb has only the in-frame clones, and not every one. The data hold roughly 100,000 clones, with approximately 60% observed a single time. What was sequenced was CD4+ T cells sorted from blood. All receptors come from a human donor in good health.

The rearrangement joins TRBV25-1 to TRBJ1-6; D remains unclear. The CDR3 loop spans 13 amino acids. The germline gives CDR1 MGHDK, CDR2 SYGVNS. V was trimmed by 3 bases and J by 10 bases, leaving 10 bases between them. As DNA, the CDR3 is TGTGCCAGCAGTGATTTAAGGAACTCACCCCTCCACTTT. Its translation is CASSDLRNSPLHF. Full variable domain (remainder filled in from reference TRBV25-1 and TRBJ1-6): EADIYQTPRYLVIGTGKKITLECSQTMGHDKMYWYQQDPGMELHLIHYSYGVNSTEKGDLSSESTVSRIRTEHFPLTLESARPSHTSQYLCASSDLRNSPLHFGNGTRLTVT.

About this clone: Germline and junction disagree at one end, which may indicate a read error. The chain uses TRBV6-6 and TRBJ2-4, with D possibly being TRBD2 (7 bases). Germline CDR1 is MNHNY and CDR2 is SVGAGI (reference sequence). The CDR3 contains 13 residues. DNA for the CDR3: TGTGCCAGCAGTTACGTTGCGGGGGCTGACCTGACCTTC. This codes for CASSYVAGADLTF.

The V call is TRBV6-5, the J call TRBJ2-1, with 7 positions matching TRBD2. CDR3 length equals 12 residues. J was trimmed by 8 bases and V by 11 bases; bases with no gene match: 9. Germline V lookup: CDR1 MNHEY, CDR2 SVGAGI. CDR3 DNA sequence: TGTGCCGCCCGAGGGAGCGGGGATGAGCAGTTCTTC. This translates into CAARGSGDEQFF.

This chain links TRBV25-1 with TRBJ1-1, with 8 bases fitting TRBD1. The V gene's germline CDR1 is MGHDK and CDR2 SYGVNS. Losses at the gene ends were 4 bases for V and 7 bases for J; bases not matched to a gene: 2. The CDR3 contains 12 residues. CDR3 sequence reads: CASSVGTGEAFF. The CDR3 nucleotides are TGTGCCAGCAGTGTAGGGACAGGTGAAGCTTTCTTT.

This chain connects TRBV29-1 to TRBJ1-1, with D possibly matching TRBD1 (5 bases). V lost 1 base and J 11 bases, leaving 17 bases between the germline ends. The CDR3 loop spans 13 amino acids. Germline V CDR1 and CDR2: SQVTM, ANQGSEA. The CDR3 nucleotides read TGCAGCGTTGAAGTCGAGCGCGGCAGGGAGGCTTTCTTT. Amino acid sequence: CSVEVERGREAFF.

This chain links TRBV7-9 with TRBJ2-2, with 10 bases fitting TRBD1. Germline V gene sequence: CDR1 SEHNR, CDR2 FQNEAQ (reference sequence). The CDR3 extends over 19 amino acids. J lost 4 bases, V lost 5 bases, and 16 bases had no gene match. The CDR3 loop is CASSKPPRGQGRSTGELFF. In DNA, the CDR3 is TGTGCCAGCAGCAAACCCCCCCGGGGACAGGGGAGGAGCACCGGGGAGCTGTTTTTT.

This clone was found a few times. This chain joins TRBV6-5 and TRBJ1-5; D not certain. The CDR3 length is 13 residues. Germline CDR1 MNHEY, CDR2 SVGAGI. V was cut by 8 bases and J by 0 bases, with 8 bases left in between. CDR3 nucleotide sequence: TGTGCCAGCCGTCGGTATAGCAATCAGCCCCAGCATTTT. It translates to CASRRYSNQPQHF.

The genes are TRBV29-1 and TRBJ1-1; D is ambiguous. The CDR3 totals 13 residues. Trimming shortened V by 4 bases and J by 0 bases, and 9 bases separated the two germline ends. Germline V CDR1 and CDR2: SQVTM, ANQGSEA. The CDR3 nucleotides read TGCAGCGTTGCGATCCAGCTGAACACTGAAGCTTTCTTT. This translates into CSVAIQLNTEAFF.

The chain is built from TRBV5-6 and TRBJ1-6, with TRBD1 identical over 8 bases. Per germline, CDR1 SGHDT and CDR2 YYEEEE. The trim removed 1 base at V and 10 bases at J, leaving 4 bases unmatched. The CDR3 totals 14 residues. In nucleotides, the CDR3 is TGTGCCAGCAGCTTGCAGGGGGCGCCCTCACCCCTCCACTTT. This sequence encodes CASSLQGAPSPLHF.

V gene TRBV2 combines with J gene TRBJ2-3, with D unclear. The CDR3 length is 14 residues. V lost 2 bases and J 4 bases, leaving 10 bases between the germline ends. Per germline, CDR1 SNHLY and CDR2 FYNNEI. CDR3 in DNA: TGTGCCAGCAGTGAAACCGCTTTTCCAGATACGCAGTATTTT. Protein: CASSETAFPDTQYF.

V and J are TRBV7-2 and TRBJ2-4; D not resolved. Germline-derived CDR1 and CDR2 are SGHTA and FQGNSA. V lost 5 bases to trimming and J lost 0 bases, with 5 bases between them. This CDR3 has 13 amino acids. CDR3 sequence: CASSGLAKNIQYF. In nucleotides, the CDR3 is TGTGCCAGCAGCGGTCTAGCCAAAAACATTCAGTACTTC.

The CDR3 loop is CASSVQDNEQFF. The CDR3 region has the DNA TGTGCCAGCAGCGTACAGGATAATGAGCAGTTCTTC. This chain joins TRBV7-6 and TRBJ2-1; possible D gene TRBD1, 5 bases. V gave up 5 bases and J gave up 7 bases, with 9 bases separating them. Germline CDR1 and CDR2: SGHVS and FNYEAQ. The CDR3 is 12 residues long.

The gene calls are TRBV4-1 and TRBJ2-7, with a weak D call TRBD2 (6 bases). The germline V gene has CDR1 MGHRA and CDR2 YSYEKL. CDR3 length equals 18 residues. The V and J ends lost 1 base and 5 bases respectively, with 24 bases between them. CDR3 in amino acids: CASSQGASGGTRGHEQYF. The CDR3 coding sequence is TGCGCCAGCAGCCAAGGAGCCTCTGGGGGGACGAGAGGGCACGAGCAGTACTTC.

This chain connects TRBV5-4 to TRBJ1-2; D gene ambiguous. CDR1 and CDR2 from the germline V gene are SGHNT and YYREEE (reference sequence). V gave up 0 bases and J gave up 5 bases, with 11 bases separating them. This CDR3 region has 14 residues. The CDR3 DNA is TGTGCCAGCAGCTTGGCCCCAACGATGTATGGCTACACCTTC. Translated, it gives CASSLAPTMYGYTF.

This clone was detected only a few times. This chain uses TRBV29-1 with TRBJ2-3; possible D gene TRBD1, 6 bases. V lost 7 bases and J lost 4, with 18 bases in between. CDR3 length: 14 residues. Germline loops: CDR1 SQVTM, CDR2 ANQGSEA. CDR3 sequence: CSAKSPQGPDTQYF. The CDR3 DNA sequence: TGCAGCGCAAAGAGCCCTCAGGGGCCAGATACGCAGTATTTT.

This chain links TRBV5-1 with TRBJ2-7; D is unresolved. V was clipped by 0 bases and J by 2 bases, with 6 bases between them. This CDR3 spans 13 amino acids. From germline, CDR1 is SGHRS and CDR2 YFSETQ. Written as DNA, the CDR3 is TGCGCCAGCAGCTTGGCCGTTACCTACGAGCAGTACTTC. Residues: CASSLAVTYEQYF.

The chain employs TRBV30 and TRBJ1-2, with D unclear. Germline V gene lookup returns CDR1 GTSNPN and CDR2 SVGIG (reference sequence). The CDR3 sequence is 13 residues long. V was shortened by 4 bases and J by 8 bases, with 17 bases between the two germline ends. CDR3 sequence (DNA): TGTGCCTGGACCATTCGGGCCTCCGGGGGCTACACCTTC. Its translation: CAWTIRASGGYTF.

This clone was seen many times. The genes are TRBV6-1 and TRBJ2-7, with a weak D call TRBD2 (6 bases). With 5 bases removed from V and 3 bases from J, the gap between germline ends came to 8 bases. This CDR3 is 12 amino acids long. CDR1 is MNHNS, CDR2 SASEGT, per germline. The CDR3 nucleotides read TGTGCCAGCAGTCTCGGGGGCTACGAGCAGTACTTC. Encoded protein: CASSLGGYEQYF.

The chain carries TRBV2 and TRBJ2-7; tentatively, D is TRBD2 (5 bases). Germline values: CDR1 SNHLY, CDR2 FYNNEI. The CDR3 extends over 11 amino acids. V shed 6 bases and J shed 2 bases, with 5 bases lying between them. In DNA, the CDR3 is TGTGCCAGCAGGGAGGCCTACGAGCAGTACTTC. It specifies CASREAYEQYF.

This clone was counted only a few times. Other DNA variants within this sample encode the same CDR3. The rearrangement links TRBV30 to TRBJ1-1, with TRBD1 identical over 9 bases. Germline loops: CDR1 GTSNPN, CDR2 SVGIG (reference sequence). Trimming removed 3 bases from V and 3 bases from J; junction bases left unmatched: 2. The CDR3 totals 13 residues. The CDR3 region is CAWRGQGYTEAFF. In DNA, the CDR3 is TGTGCCTGGAGAGGACAGGGGTACACTGAAGCTTTCTTT.

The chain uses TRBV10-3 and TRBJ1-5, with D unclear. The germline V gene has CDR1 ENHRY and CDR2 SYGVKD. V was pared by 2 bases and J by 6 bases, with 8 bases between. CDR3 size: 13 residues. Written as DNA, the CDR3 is TGTGCCATCAGTGAGGGGTACGGTCAGCCCCAGCATTTT. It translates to CAISEGYGQPQHF.

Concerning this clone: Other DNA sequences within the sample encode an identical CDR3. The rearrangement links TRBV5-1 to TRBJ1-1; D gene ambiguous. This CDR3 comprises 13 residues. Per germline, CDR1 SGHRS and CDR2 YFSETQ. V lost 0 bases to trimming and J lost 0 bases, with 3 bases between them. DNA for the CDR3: TGCGCCAGCAGCTTGGTCGTGAACACTGAAGCTTTCTTT. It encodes CASSLVVNTEAFF.

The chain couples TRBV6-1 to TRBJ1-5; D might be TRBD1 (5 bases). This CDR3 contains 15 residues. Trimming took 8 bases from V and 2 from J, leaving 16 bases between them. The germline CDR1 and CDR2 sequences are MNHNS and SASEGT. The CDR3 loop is CASLLRDGGNQPQHF. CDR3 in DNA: TGTGCCAGCCTTCTCAGGGACGGCGGCAATCAGCCCCAGCATTTT.

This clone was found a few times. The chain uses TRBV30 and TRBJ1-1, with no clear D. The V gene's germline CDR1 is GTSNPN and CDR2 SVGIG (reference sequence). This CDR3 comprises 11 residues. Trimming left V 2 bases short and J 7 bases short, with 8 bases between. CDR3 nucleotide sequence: TGTGCCTGGAGTCGGTGGGATGAAGCTTTCTTT. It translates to CAWSRWDEAFF.

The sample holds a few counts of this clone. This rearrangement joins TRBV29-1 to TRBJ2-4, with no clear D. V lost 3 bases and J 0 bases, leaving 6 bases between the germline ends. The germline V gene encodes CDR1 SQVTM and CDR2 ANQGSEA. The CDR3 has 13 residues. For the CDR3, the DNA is TGCAGCGTTGAGAGGACAGCCAAAAACATTCAGTACTTC. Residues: CSVERTAKNIQYF.

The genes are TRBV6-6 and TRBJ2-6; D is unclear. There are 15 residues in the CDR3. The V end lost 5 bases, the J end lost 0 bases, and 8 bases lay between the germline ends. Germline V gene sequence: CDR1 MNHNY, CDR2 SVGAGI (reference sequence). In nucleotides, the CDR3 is TGTGCCAGCAGTCTAAGTAGCTCTGGGGCCAACGTCCTGACTTTC. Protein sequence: CASSLSSSGANVLTF.

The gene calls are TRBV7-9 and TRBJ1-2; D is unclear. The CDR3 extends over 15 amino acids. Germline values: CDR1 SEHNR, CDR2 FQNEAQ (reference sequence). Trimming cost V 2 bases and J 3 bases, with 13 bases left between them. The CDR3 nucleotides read TGTGCCAGCAGCTTAACCTATTCGGGCGACTATGGCTACACCTTC. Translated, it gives CASSLTYSGDYGYTF.

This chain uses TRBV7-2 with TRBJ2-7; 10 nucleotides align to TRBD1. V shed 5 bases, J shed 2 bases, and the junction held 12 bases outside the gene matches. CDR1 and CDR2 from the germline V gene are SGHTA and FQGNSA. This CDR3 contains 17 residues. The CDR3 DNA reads TGTGCCAGCAGCGTATTGTCCCCGGGACAGGGGACCTACGAGCAGTACTTC. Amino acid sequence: CASSVLSPGQGTYEQYF.

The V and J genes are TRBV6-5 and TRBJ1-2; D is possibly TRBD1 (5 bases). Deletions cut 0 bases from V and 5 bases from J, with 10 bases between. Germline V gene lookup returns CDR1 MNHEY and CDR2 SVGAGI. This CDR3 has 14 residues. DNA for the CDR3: TGTGCCAGCAGTTACTCGGCAGGGTTGTATGGCTACACCTTC. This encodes CASSYSAGLYGYTF.